This T cell receptor (beta chain) was retrieved from a study of T cells in Graves' hyperthyroidism and ophthalmopathy. In germline, CDR1 is SEHNR, CDR2 FQNEAQ (reference sequence). CDR3 length: 14 residues. Amplification of TCR beta CDR3 regions was performed using RNA transcripts as template. Researchers ran a first-round RT-PCR on the TCR CDR3 using the HTBI primer set. TCRdb reprocessed the multiplex PCR reads via MiXCR and lists one record per CDR3 protein. Among about 840,000 distinct CDR3 sequences listed, approximately 40% were seen once. In regard to this clonotype: A much larger clone differs from this one at a single base, so this may be a read error.

Sequences were obtained from blood. The chain carries TRBV7-9 and TRBJ1-1; 7 bases match TRBD1. The clonotype originates from a man aged 18 to 29 with Graves' hyperthyroidism. This CDR3 reads CARSLGAGGTEAFF. The CDR3, as DNA: TGTGCCCGCAGCTTAGGGGCAGGGGGCACTGAAGCTTTCTTT.